Shown below are 13 T cell receptor beta chains from a single sample sequenced in a study of blood T cell repertoires in COVID-19. Sequenced by immunoSEQ multiplex PCR; TCRdb stores in-frame clones only, minus some. There are around 240,000 clones in the sample; 70% to 90% occur only once, and approximately 2% lies in the top ten. The sample taken for sequencing was PBMCs or T cells enriched from blood (not recorded which). These receptors originate from a woman between 45 and 65 years old who had recovered from COVID-19.

This chain uses TRBV3-1 (or the pseudogene TRBV3-2) with TRBJ2-3; the match to TRBD2 covers 8 bases. This CDR3 has 15 amino acids. V was pared by 5 bases and J by 0 bases, with 4 bases of the junction left unmatched. Germline values: CDR1 LGHDT, CDR2 YNNKEL (reference sequence). For the CDR3, the DNA is TGTGCCAGCAGCACCACTAGCGGCAGCACAGATACGCAGTATTTT. This gives the protein CASSTTSGSTDTQYF.

The chain couples TRBV6-5 to TRBJ1-4; TRBD1 aligns across 8 bases. CDR3 size: 15 residues. Per the germline V gene, CDR1 is MNHEY and CDR2 is SVGAGI. After removal of 0 bases from V and 12 bases from J, the junction contained 9 bases not matched to a gene. This chain's CDR3 is CASSYSPGGLGQLFF. CDR3 DNA: TGTGCCAGCAGTTACTCCCCAGGGGGCTTAGGGCAACTGTTTTTT.

This clone occurred a few times. The rearrangement links TRBV7-9 to TRBJ2-3; a weak D match, TRBD1 (6 bases). Germline V gene data show CDR1 as SEHNR and CDR2 as FQNEAQ (reference sequence). The CDR3 spans 16 residues. With 3 bases removed from V and 0 bases from J, the gap between germline ends came to 13 bases. CDR3 sequence reads: CASSFGQSSSTDTQYF. CDR3 DNA sequence: TGTGCCAGCAGCTTTGGACAGTCGTCTAGCACAGATACGCAGTATTTT.

The chain employs TRBV13 and TRBJ2-2; no firm D call. Trimming stripped 7 bases from V and 6 bases from J, with 12 bases between. CDR1 is PRHDT and CDR2 is FYEKMQ in the germline V gene (reference sequence). CDR3 length: 13 residues. The CDR3 bases are TGTGCCAGCACTCGGGTCAGTCCCGGGGAGCTGTTTTTT. Encoded protein: CASTRVSPGELFF.

V gene TRBV2 combines with J gene TRBJ1-6; 8 nucleotides line up with TRBD1. Germline lookup yields CDR1 SNHLY and CDR2 FYNNEI. The CDR3 spans 16 residues. V shed 3 bases, J shed 3 bases, and the junction held 4 bases outside the gene matches. The CDR3 DNA reads TGTGCCAGCAGTGACACAGGGGGTTACTATAATTCACCCCTCCACTTT. This encodes CASSDTGGYYNSPLHF.

The J gene is TRBJ1-1, the V gene TRBV5-1; TRBD1 might be the D (6 bases). CDR1 is SGHRS, CDR2 YFSETQ, per germline. Trimming cost V 3 bases and J 1 base, with 16 bases left between them. The CDR3 has 16 residues. For the CDR3, the DNA is TGCGCCAGCAGCTACAACGCCGAGACAGGGAACACTGAAGCTTTCTTT. It is translated as CASSYNAETGNTEAFF.

CDR3 protein: CASSQDKGQGGAEQYF. CDR3 coding DNA: TGCGCCAGCAGCCAAGATAAGGGACAGGGAGGTGCCGAGCAGTACTTC. The chain is built from TRBV4-1 and TRBJ2-7; the match to TRBD1 covers 9 bases. Per the germline V gene, CDR1 is MGHRA and CDR2 is YSYEKL. V lost 0 bases to trimming and J lost 6 bases; unmatched junction nucleotides: 9. The CDR3 is made up of 16 amino acids.

This clone appeared a few times. The rearrangement links TRBV7-2 to TRBJ2-3; no reliable D call. The CDR3 covers 16 residues. V gave up 1 base and J gave up 4 bases, with 15 bases separating them. Germline V gene lookup returns CDR1 SGHTA and CDR2 FQGNSA. This chain's CDR3 is CASSLGDGVGSDTQYF. CDR3 in DNA: TGTGCCAGCAGCTTAGGTGACGGAGTCGGATCAGATACGCAGTATTTT.

This chain links TRBV19 with TRBJ2-3; D not certain. Trimming took 1 base from V and 2 from J, leaving 16 bases between them. CDR1 and CDR2 (germline): LNHDA, SQIVND (reference sequence). The CDR3 runs 17 residues. The CDR3 DNA is TGTGCCAGTAGTATAGGCCCACACACAAAAGACACAGATACGCAGTATTTT. Residues: CASSIGPHTKDTDTQYF.

In its sample, this clone was seen once. This sequence joins TRBV5-4 and TRBJ2-2, with 16 bases that match TRBD2. The CDR3 runs 17 residues. J lost 3 bases, V lost 4 bases, and 3 bases had no gene match. Per germline, CDR1 SGHNT and CDR2 YYREEE (reference sequence). The DNA for the CDR3 is TGTGCCAGCAGCCCTGGGACTAGCGGGAGGGACACCGGGGAGCTGTTTTTT. Its protein is CASSPGTSGRDTGELFF. The complete variable domain, with remaining parts taken from reference TRBV5-4 and TRBJ2-2, reads ETGVTQSPTHLIKTRGQQVTLRCSSQSGHNTVSWYQQALGQGPQFIFQYYREEENGRGNFPPRFSGLQFPNYSSELNVNALELDDSALYLCASSPGTSGRDTGELFFGEGSRLTVL.

This clone has just one count. CDR3 residues: CASSAQGGADEKLFF. The CDR3 region has the DNA TGTGCCAGCAGTGCCCAGGGGGGCGCGGATGAAAAACTGTTTTTT. The chain employs TRBV2 and TRBJ1-4, with TRBD1 matching 7 bases. This CDR3 comprises 15 residues. Trimming cost V 4 bases and J 6 bases; bases outside gene matches: 8. The germline CDR1 and CDR2 sequences are SNHLY and FYNNEI.

The J gene is TRBJ2-1, the V gene TRBV2, with 9 nucleotides matching TRBD1. The length of the CDR3 is 16 residues. J gave up 2 bases and V 6 bases, and 8 bases lay outside the gene matches. CDR1 is SNHLY, CDR2 FYNNEI, per germline. CDR3 DNA: TGTGCCAGCAGAGCCTCCGGGACAGGGACCTACAATGAGCAGTTCTTC. Its protein product is CASRASGTGTYNEQFF.

V and J are TRBV27 and TRBJ1-5, with D possibly being TRBD1 (5 bases). The V end lost 3 bases, the J end lost 4 bases, and 13 bases lay between the germline ends. CDR3 size: 15 residues. From germline, CDR1 is MNHEY and CDR2 SMNVEV (reference sequence). The CDR3 coding sequence is TGTGCCAGCAGTTTCGGGGGGTATCGTAATCAGCCCCAGCATTTT. The encoded protein is CASSFGGYRNQPQHF.